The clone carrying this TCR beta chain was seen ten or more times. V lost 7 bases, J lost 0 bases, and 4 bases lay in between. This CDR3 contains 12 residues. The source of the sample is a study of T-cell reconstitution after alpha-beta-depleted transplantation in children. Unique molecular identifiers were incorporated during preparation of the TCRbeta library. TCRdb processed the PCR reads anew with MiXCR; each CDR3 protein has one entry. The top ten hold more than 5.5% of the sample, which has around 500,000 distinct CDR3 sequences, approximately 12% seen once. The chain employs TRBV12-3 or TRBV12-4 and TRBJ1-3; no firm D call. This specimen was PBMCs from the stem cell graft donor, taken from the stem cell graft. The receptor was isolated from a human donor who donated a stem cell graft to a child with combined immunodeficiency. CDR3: CASTPSGNTIYF. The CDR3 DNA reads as TGTGCCAGCACCCCCTCTGGAAACACCATATATTTT.